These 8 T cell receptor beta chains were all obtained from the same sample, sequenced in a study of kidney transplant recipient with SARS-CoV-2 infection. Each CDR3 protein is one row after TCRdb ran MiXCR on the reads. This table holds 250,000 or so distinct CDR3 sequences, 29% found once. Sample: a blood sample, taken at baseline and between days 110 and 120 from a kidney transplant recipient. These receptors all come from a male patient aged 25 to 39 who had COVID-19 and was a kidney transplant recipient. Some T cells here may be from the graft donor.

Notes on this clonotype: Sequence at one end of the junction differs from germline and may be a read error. CDR3 protein: CASSLGGGYERYF. The CDR3 nucleotides read TGCGCCAGCAGCTTGGGCGGGGGCTACGAGCGGTACTTC. The rearrangement links TRBV5-1 to TRBJ2-7; D is possibly TRBD2 (7 bases). The germline gives CDR1 SGHRS, CDR2 YFSETQ. The CDR3 length is 13 residues.

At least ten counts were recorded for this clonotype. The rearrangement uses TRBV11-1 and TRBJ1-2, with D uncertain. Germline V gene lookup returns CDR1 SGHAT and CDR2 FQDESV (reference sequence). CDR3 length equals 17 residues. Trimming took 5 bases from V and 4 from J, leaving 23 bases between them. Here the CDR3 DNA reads TGTGCCAGCAGCAAACCCCCTAAGGCTGGAAAGACCTATGGCTACACCTTC. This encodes CASSKPPKAGKTYGYTF. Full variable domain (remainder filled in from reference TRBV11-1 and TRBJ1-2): EAEVAQSPRYKITEKSQAVAFWCDPISGHATLYWYRQILGQGPELLVQFQDESVVDDSQLPKDRFSAERLKGVDSTLKIQPAELGDSAMYLCASSKPPKAGKTYGYTFGSGTRLTVV.

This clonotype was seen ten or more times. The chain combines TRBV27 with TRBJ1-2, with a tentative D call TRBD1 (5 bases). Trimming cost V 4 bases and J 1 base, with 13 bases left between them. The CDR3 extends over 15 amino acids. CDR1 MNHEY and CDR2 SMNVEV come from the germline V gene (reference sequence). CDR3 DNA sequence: TGTGCCAGCAGTTCCTTGGGACGAGATAACTATGGCTACACCTTC. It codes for CASSSLGRDNYGYTF.

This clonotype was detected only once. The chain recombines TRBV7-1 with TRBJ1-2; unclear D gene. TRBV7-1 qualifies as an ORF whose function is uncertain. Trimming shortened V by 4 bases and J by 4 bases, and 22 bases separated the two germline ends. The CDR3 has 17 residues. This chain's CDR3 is CASSWSGHKGKTYGYTF. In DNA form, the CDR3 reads TGTGCCAGCAGCTGGTCGGGTCACAAGGGAAAGACCTATGGCTACACCTTC.

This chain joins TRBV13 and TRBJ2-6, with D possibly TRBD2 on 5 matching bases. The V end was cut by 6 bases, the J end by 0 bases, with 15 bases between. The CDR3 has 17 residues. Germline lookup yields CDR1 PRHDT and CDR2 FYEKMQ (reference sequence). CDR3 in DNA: TGTGCCAGCAGATTGTTGGCAGGAGGCTCTGGGGCCAACGTCCTGACTTTC. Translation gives CASRLLAGGSGANVLTF.

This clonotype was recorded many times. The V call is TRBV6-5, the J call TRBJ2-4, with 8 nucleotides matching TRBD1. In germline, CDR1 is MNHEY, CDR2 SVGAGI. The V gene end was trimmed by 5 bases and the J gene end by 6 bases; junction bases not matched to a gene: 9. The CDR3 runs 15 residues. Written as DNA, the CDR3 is TGTGCCAGCAGTAGGACAGGGACTGCGGGAAACATTCAGTACTTC. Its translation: CASSRTGTAGNIQYF.

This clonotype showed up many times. The CDR3 loop reads CASSDRGSGNTIYF. The CDR3 DNA follows: TGTGCCAGCAGCGACAGGGGGAGCGGAAACACCATATATTTT. The rearrangement joins TRBV9 to TRBJ1-3, with 8 bases that match TRBD1. CDR3 length: 14 amino acids. Germline-derived CDR1 and CDR2 are SGDLS and YYNGEE. With 3 bases clipped from V and 4 bases from J, the junction kept 3 bases outside the gene matches.

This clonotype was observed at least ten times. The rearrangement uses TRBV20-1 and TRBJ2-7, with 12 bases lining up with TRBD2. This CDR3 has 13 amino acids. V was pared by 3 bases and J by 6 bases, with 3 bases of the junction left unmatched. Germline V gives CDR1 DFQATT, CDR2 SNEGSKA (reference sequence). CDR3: CSARLAGGPEQYF. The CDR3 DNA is TGCAGTGCTAGGCTAGCGGGAGGGCCCGAGCAGTACTTC.